Listed below are T cell receptor beta chains from one sample, sequenced in a study of shared clonotypes between healthy human individuals. Here immunoSEQ multiplex PCR was the method, and the copy in TCRdb shows in-frame clones only, minus some. The sample records 2 million to 2.5 million clones, approximately 95% being singletons. Sequenced sample: naive CD8+ T cells sorted from blood. These receptors all come from a young man in good health. CDR3s include the opening cysteine and the closing phenylalanine or tryptophan. The order of the fields is J gene, V gene, CDR3 protein.

J gene: TRBJ1-5
V gene: TRBV25-1
CDR3 protein: CASSTQGSNQPQHF

J gene: TRBJ2-1
V gene: TRBV4-3
CDR3 protein: CASSQDRDSGRWSEQFF

J gene: TRBJ1-1
V gene: TRBV9
CDR3 protein: CASMMRAEGTEAFF

J gene: TRBJ1-2
V gene: TRBV28
CDR3 protein: CASSLTNGYTF

J gene: TRBJ1-1
V gene: TRBV5-1
CDR3 protein: CASSFTGGFNTEAFF

J gene: TRBJ1-2
V gene: TRBV4-1
CDR3 protein: CASSQRDITNYGYTF

J gene: TRBJ2-7
V gene: TRBV28
CDR3 protein: CASSFSGQGYEQYF

J gene: TRBJ1-4
V gene: TRBV5-1
CDR3 protein: CASSLPGQGINEKLFF

J gene: TRBJ1-6
V gene: TRBV29-1
CDR3 protein: CSPELFDRRGSPLHF

J gene: TRBJ1-2
V gene: TRBV4-2
CDR3 protein: CASSQASGSYGYTF

J gene: TRBJ2-3
V gene: TRBV7-9
CDR3 protein: CASSALLAGSTDTQYF

J gene: TRBJ2-5
V gene: TRBV7-7
CDR3 protein: CASSLAGAGETQYF

J gene: TRBJ2-2
V gene: TRBV19
CDR3 protein: CASSILPNTGELFF

J gene: TRBJ2-1
V gene: TRBV7-9
CDR3 protein: CASSLSSTGLAGLDNEQFF

J gene: TRBJ1-5
V gene: TRBV6-4
CDR3 protein: CASSDLPPLNQPQHF

J gene: TRBJ1-5
V gene: TRBV6-6
CDR3 protein: CASIRDLYSNQPQHF

J gene: TRBJ2-1
V gene: TRBV21-1
CDR3 protein: CASSKVGHEQFF

J gene: TRBJ2-1
V gene: TRBV5-4
CDR3 protein: CASGLDHNEQFF

J gene: TRBJ1-2
V gene: TRBV5-4
CDR3 protein: CASSFPGGDYTF

J gene: TRBJ2-5
V gene: TRBV18
CDR3 protein: CASSPPRNQETQYF